This T cell receptor beta chain was sequenced during a study of blood T cell repertoires in COVID-19. Assay used: immunoSEQ multiplex PCR; TCRdb lists only in-frame clones, some missing. The data hold 350,000 or so clones, with 92% observed a single time. The CDR3 covers 16 residues. Germline CDR1 reads MGHRA; CDR2 reads YSYEKL. Trimming shortened V by 0 bases and J by 8 bases, and 14 bases separated the two germline ends. V usage is TRBV4-1 and J usage is TRBJ1-6; weak D call: TRBD1 (6 bases). The receptor was derived from a woman aged 25 to 45 who had recovered from COVID-19. The specimen was PBMCs or T cells enriched from blood (not recorded which). The CDR3 nucleotides read TGCGCCAGCAGCCAAGAATATGGGACACTTTATTCACCCCTCCACTTT. Its protein is CASSQEYGTLYSPLHF.